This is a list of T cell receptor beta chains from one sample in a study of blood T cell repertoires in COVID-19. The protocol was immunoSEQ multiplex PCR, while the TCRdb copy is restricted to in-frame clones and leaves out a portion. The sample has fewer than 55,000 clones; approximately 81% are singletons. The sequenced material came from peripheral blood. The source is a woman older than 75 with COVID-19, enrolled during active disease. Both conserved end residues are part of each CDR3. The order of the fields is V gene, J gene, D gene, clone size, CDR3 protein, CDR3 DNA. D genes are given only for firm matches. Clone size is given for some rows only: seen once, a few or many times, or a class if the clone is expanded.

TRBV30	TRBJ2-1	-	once	CAWSARGGGYYNEQFF	TGTGCCTGGAGTGCGCGCGGTGGCGGGTACTACAATGAGCAGTTCTTC
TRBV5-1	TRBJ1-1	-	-	CASSWGPGELGTEAFF	TGCGCCAGCAGCTGGGGGCCAGGGGAGTTAGGTACTGAAGCTTTCTTT
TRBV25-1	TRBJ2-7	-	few	CASQRRDTSYEQYF	TGTGCCAGCCAACGCCGGGACACTTCCTACGAGCAGTACTTC
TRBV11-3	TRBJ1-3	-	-	CASTALRGFGNTIYF	TGTGCCAGCACCGCCCTTAGAGGGTTCGGAAACACCATATATTTT
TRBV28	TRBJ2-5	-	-	CASRTGQETQYF	TGTGCCAGCAGGACAGGTCAAGAGACCCAGTACTTC
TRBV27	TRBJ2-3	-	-	CASSFSLATTDTQYF	TGTGCCAGCAGTTTTAGTCTAGCGACCACAGATACGCAGTATTTT
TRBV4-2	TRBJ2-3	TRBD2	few	CASSQDRRGSADTQYF	TGTGCCAGCAGCCAAGATCGGCGCGGGAGCGCAGATACGCAGTATTTT
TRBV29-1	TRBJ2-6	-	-	CSARTLNTYSGANVLTF	TGCAGCGCCCGGACTCTCAATACTTACTCTGGGGCCAACGTCCTGACTTTC
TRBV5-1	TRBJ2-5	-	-	CASSLAPWTQYF	TGCGCCAGCAGCTTGGCCCCCTGGACCCAGTACTTC
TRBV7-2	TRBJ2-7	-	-	CASSWGVSSYEQYF	TGTGCCAGCAGCTGGGGGGTTAGCTCCTACGAGCAGTACTTC
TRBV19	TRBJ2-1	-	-	CASTLYGGPREDEQFF	TGTGCCAGTACCCTGTATGGGGGTCCGAGGGAGGATGAGCAGTTCTTC
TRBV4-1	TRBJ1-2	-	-	CASSPVVRYGYTF	TGCGCCAGCAGCCCAGTGGTACGCTATGGCTACACCTTC
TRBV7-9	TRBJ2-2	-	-	CASSPLNRDFTGELFF	TGTGCCAGCAGCCCCCTAAACCGGGACTTCACCGGGGAGCTGTTTTTT
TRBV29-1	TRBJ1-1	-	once	CSGRGGTEAFF	TGCAGTGGCCGGGGGGGCACTGAAGCTTTCTTT